This record covers a single T cell receptor beta chain. This entry comes from a study of blood T cell repertoires in COVID-19. Study details: The cDNA or gDNA used as material had been derived from T cells, B-cell-depleted T cells, or PBMCs.

Libraries were prepared by immunoSEQ multiplex PCR; TCRdb keeps only in-frame clonotypes and omits some of them. The table records 490,000 or so clones, about 85% of them present only once. Assignments of participants to cohorts depended upon their own reported clinical history. Sequencing was done on a sample of PBMCs or T cells enriched from blood (not recorded which). This receptor was obtained from a woman aged 55 to 70 who had recovered from COVID-19.

The CDR3, as DNA: TGTGCCGTAGGACGGGGGTCAAACGCTGAAGCTTTCTTT. It yields the protein CAVGRGSNAEAFF. This rearrangement joins TRBV10-3 to TRBJ1-1, with D possibly TRBD1 on 5 matching bases. The V gene's germline CDR1 is ENHRY and CDR2 SYGVKD. The V gene lost 11 bases and the J gene lost 6 bases, with 19 bases spanning the gap. The CDR3 covers 13 residues.